This entry lists 15 T cell receptor beta chains sequenced from one sample in a study of blood T cells in healthy people across ages. A second PCR, run for about 7 to 12 cycles, used a sample-barcoded 5' primer plus a J-beta primer mix. TCRdb recomputed calls from the 5' RACE reads with MiXCR, one row per CDR3 protein. Here the sample spans approximately 690,000 distinct CDR3 sequences, over 40% being singletons. What was sequenced was blood. The receptors stem from a man older than 75 in good health.

The table lists this clonotype with many counts. The chain uses TRBV7-3 and TRBJ2-1; no clear D. The CDR3 contains 15 residues. Trimming took 3 bases from V and 9 from J, leaving 18 bases between them. Looked up from germline, CDR1 is SGHTA and CDR2 is FQGTGA. CDR3 nucleotide sequence: TGTGCCAGCAGCTTCGGGCCACCCCCTTTGGGTGAGCAGTTCTTC. Translating gives CASSFGPPPLGEQFF.

At least ten counts were recorded for this clonotype. The rearrangement uses TRBV7-8 and TRBJ2-2, with 15 bases identical to TRBD2. V shed 5 bases and J 4 bases; nucleotides not matched to a gene: 8. Germline V gives CDR1 SGHVS, CDR2 FQNEAQ. The CDR3 is 18 residues long. As DNA, the CDR3 is TGTGCCAGCAGCCCCCAGGGACTAGCGGGGGGAATCACCGGGGAGCTGTTTTTT. Translation: CASSPQGLAGGITGELFF.

This clonotype occurred many times. CDR3 nucleotide sequence: TGTGCCAGCAGCCAACTCACGGGAAACATTCAGTACTTC. Translating it yields CASSQLTGNIQYF. The gene calls are TRBV3-1 and TRBJ2-4; D remains ambiguous. V lost 2 bases to trimming and J lost 6 bases, with 8 bases between them. Germline lookup yields CDR1 LGHDT and CDR2 YNNKEL (reference sequence). The CDR3 runs 13 residues.

This clonotype was counted a few times. The CDR3 sequence: CASQPGPSTDTQYF. In nucleotides, the CDR3 is TGTGCCAGCCAGCCGGGGCCTAGCACAGATACGCAGTATTTT. The chain employs TRBV11-2 and TRBJ2-3, with D perhaps being TRBD1 or TRBD2 (5 bases each). The germline CDR1 and CDR2 sequences are SGHAT and FQNNGV. V lost 8 bases and J lost 0, with 12 bases in between. The CDR3 totals 14 residues.

This clonotype was observed a handful of times. The chain combines TRBV5-6 with TRBJ2-7; no clear D. CDR3 length equals 15 residues. Looked up from germline, CDR1 is SGHDT and CDR2 is YYEEEE. The V end lost 0 bases, the J end lost 6 bases, and 16 bases lay between the germline ends. Here the CDR3 DNA reads TGTGCCAGCAGCTTGGAGGTTGGTGAAAGAGGCGAGCAGTACTTC. It is translated as CASSLEVGERGEQYF.

V usage is TRBV5-1 and J usage is TRBJ2-5; no clear D. CDR1 and CDR2 from the germline V gene are SGHRS and YFSETQ. The CDR3 has 15 amino acids. V lost 2 bases and J 5 bases, leaving 16 bases between the germline ends. The CDR3 spells CASSLEARSSETQYF. CDR3 sequence (DNA): TGCGCCAGCAGCTTAGAGGCGAGGAGCTCGGAGACCCAGTACTTC.

The chain carries TRBV12-3 or TRBV12-4 and TRBJ2-1, with D possibly being TRBD1 or TRBD2 (6 bases each). Judging by the DNA end, TRBJ2-7 fits better; the J call may be wrong. The CDR3 is made up of 14 amino acids. CDR3 sequence reads: CASRPPGAYNEQYF. CDR3 DNA: TGTGCCAGCAGGCCACCGGGGGCCTACAATGAGCAGTACTTC.

The chain combines TRBV6-1 with TRBJ2-1; possible D gene TRBD2, 5 bases. Between the trimmed V and J ends, which lost 6 bases and 9 bases, there was a span of 18 bases. Germline CDR1 is MNHNS and CDR2 is SASEGT. This CDR3 is built from 14 residues. As DNA, the CDR3 is TGTGCCAGCAGCGCAGGCGAGGGCTTTCTTGAGCAGTTCTTC. It is translated as CASSAGEGFLEQFF.

This rearrangement joins TRBV6-2 or TRBV6-3 to TRBJ2-5, with unresolved D. Trimming removed 6 bases from V and 11 bases from J, with 13 bases in between. Germline assignment: CDR1 MNHEY and CDR2 SVGEGT. The CDR3 contains 11 residues. CDR3 in amino acids: CASSHGNEQYF. The CDR3 DNA reads TGTGCCAGCAGCCATGGGAATGAGCAGTACTTC.

The chain joins TRBV4-1 to TRBJ2-4; D is undetermined. Per the germline V gene, CDR1 is MGHRA and CDR2 is YSYEKL. The length of the CDR3 is 13 residues. V was pared by 1 base and J by 8 bases, with 9 bases between. In DNA, the CDR3 is TGCGCCAGCAGCCAAGGAGGCACCGACATTCAGTACTTC. This translates into CASSQGGTDIQYF.

This clonotype was counted between two and nine times. The chain recombines TRBV6-6 with TRBJ2-5; the match to TRBD2 covers 11 bases. The CDR3 length is 17 residues. Per the germline V gene, CDR1 is MNHNY and CDR2 is SVGAGI (reference sequence). After removal of 2 bases from V and 3 bases from J, the junction contained 8 bases not matched to a gene. CDR3 in amino acids: CASSYRSGRAKEETQYF. CDR3 DNA sequence: TGTGCCAGCAGTTACCGTAGCGGGAGGGCCAAGGAAGAGACCCAGTACTTC.

This clonotype was counted only a few times. The chain uses TRBV6-1 and TRBJ2-5; the D gene is possibly TRBD2 (5 bases). Looked up from germline, CDR1 is MNHNS and CDR2 is SASEGT. The CDR3 totals 14 residues. V lost 6 bases to trimming and J lost 1 base, with 12 bases between them. In nucleotides, the CDR3 is TGTGCCAGCAGGAGAAGAGAGGGCCAAGAGACCCAGTACTTC. Residues: CASRRREGQETQYF.

The J gene is TRBJ2-2, the V gene TRBV6-5; TRBD1 agrees at 8 bases. CDR1 MNHEY and CDR2 SVGAGI come from the germline V gene. V trimming: 7 bases; J trimming: 1 base; junction bases outside the gene matches: 5. CDR3 size: 15 residues. The CDR3 reads CASIPGGGNTGELFF. CDR3 bases: TGTGCCAGCATTCCAGGGGGCGGGAACACCGGGGAGCTGTTTTTT.

In this sample, this clonotype turned up a few times. The J gene is TRBJ2-1, the V gene TRBV19; TRBD2 matches 13 bases. The CDR3 is made up of 16 amino acids. Germline V gives CDR1 LNHDA, CDR2 SQIVND (reference sequence). The junction had 15 bases not matched to a gene; V was cut back by 7 bases and J by 12 bases. The CDR3 DNA is TGTGCCAGTAATTTGAAGGGACTAGCGGGACCTCAAGTGCAGTTCTTC. Translation: CASNLKGLAGPQVQFF.

This clonotype was observed a few times. J is TRBJ1-4 and V is TRBV28; the match to TRBD1 covers 8 bases. V was clipped by 6 bases and J by 3 bases; unmatched bases: 6. CDR3 length: 15 residues. CDR1 MDHEN and CDR2 SYDVKM come from the germline V gene. The CDR3 is CASRPQGQANEKLFF. CDR3 coding DNA: TGTGCCAGCAGGCCCCAGGGACAGGCTAATGAAAAACTGTTTTTT.